The rows below give T cell receptor beta chains drawn from one sample of a study of cytomegalovirus exposure and HLA in healthy donors. Profiled with immunoSEQ multiplex PCR; TCRdb holds only in-frame clones, not every one. Of 95,000 to 150,000 clones listed, about three quarters are singletons. The sample was PBMCs. The receptors stem from a woman aged 40 to 49 in good health and CMV-seropositive. Both conserved end residues are part of each CDR3. Each record gives: D gene, clone size, J gene, V gene, CDR3 DNA, CDR3 protein. D genes are given only for firm matches. Some rows mark clone size as missing; the rest say once, few, many or name a class of expanded clone.

TRBD1 - TRBJ1-1 TRBV6-5 TGTGCCAGCAGTTCCACAGGGGGGCGAGCTTTCTTT CASSSTGGRAFF
TRBD2 - TRBJ2-7 TRBV6-4 TGTGCCAGCGGGGCGGGACTAGGAAGATACGAGCAGTACTTC CASGAGLGRYEQYF
- - TRBJ1-4 TRBV5-6 TGTGCCAGCAGCTTGACTCAGGGTCCCCAGCGGGCTGAAAAACTGTTTTTT CASSLTQGPQRAEKLFF
TRBD2 - TRBJ2-5 TRBV5-1 TGCGCCAGCAGCGGGGGGACTAGCGGGGTGGAGACCCAGTACTTC CASSGGTSGVETQYF
TRBD1 - TRBJ1-6 TRBV7-2 TGTGCCAGCAGCCCTAGACAGGGCCATAATTCACCCCTCCACTTT CASSPRQGHNSPLHF
TRBD1 - TRBJ1-6 TRBV6-1 TGTGCCAGCAGTGGCCCGGGACAGGGAAATTCACCCCTCCACTTT CASSGPGQGNSPLHF
- - TRBJ1-6 TRBV6-1 TGTGCCAGCACTGAAATTACAGGGAATAACTATAATTCACCCCTCCACTTT CASTEITGNNYNSPLHF
TRBD2 - TRBJ2-2 TRBV4-3 TGCGCCAGCAGCCAAATAGCGGGAGCAAGCACCGGGGAGCTGTTTTTT CASSQIAGASTGELFF
TRBD1 many TRBJ1-5 TRBV4-3 TGCGCCAGCAGCCAAGATGGGGCAGGGGGCGGCAATCAGCCCCAGCATTTT CASSQDGAGGGNQPQHF
TRBD1 - TRBJ1-2 TRBV19 TGTGCCAGTAGTCCCCTGGGAGTTCAGGGGGCCGTTGGCTATGGCTACACCTTC CASSPLGVQGAVGYGYTF